Below, 2 T cell receptor beta chains from the same sample are listed, as sequenced in a study of cytomegalovirus exposure and HLA in healthy donors (dated by TCRdb to about 2017). Library preparation employed the immunoSEQ multiplex PCR assay. For the multiplex PCR, a mixture combining 60 forward primers for TCR Vbeta segments and 13 reverse primers for TCR Jbeta segments was used. Imported from immuneACCESS, the table was reduced by TCRdb to in-frame sequences with V and J called. These copies leave out some clones; in studies compared against another copy, an unresolved V gene accounts for under half, and the cause of the remainder is not known. The sample contains some 170,000 clones, under 85% of them found a single time. The ten largest clones represent 2.9% of the sample. The sequencing input was PBMCs. The source of these receptors is a male donor in good health and CMV-seronegative.

The chain links TRBV30 to TRBJ1-1, with D perhaps TRBD1 (6 bases). The CDR3 is 17 residues long. V was shortened by 3 bases and J by 1 base, with 21 bases between the two germline ends. Per germline, CDR1 GTSNPN and CDR2 SVGIG (reference sequence). CDR3 region: CAWRKDSLMVWNTEAFF. CDR3 in DNA: TGTGCCTGGAGGAAGGACAGTTTAATGGTGTGGAACACTGAAGCTTTCTTT. Complete variable domain (other parts from reference TRBV30 and TRBJ1-1): SQTIHQWPATLVQPVGSPLSLECTVEGTSNPNLYWYRQAAGRGLQLLFYSVGIGQISSEVPQNLSASRPQDRQFILSSKKLLLSDSGFYLCAWRKDSLMVWNTEAFFGQGTRLTVV.

V gene TRBV19 combines with J gene TRBJ1-5; 9 nucleotides line up with TRBD1. CDR1 is LNHDA, CDR2 SQIVND, per germline (reference sequence). The CDR3 sequence is 15 residues long. V was clipped by 9 bases and J by 2 bases; unmatched bases: 8. The CDR3 nucleotides are TGTGCCAGCCACTACAGGGGGCAGGGCAATCAGCCCCAGCATTTT. The encoded protein is CASHYRGQGNQPQHF.